The sequence of this T cell receptor (beta chain) was determined in a study of blood T cell repertoires in COVID-19. Study-level information: The United States, Italy and Spain provided the acute and convalescent COVID-19 samples. T cells, B-cell-depleted T cells, or PBMCs supplied cDNA or gDNA.

Generated by immunoSEQ multiplex PCR, the TCRdb table keeps only in-frame clones and is missing some. The sample includes about 150,000 clones, more than 60% of them seen just once. V gave up 5 bases and J gave up 8 bases, with 18 bases separating them. This CDR3 spans 14 amino acids. Germline V gives CDR1 KGHSH, CDR2 LQKENI. This TCR came from a man aged 45-60 years with acute or convalescent COVID-19. The chain is built from TRBV18 and TRBJ1-2; D is unresolved. Sample: peripheral blood. DNA for the CDR3: TGTGCCAGCTCATCATCGCAGGACGGAGGAGGCTACACCTTC. This translates into CASSSSQDGGGYTF.